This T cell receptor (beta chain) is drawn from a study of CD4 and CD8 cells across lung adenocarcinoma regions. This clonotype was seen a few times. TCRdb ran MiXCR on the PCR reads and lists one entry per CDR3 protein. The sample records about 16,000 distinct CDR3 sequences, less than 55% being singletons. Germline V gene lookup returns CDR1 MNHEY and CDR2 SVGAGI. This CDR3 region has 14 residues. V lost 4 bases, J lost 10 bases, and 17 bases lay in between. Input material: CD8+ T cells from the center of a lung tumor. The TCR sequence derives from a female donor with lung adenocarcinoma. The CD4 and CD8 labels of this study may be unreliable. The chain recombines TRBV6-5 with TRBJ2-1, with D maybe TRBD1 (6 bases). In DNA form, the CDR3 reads TGTGCCAGCAGTTCTCCCCGGACAGATTACGAGCAGTTCTTC. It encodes CASSSPRTDYEQFF.